One sample yielded the 7 T cell receptor beta chains listed below, sequenced in a study of T-cell memory formation after mild COVID-19 (dated by TCRdb to about 2021). The receptor library was made with 5' RACE. The reads were generated on an Illumina NovaSeq 6000. The public reads were reanalyzed by TCRdb: fastp trimming at Q25, MiXCR alignment, in-frame beta chains only. Rows are combined by CDR3 protein, so each entry shows the most common genes and DNA. The sample table holds almost 350,000 distinct CDR3 sequences, of which more than 20% were seen once. Of the sample, 20% to 25% falls within the top ten clones. Specimen: PBMCs or a T cell subset sorted from them (not recorded which). Receptor source: a man younger than 30 who had mild COVID-19 (a few samples of this study predate the infection). The sample titles of this study are shuffled in the database, so cell type and time point are left out; the donor was told from shared clones.

This clonotype came up a few times. The rearrangement joins TRBV5-1 to TRBJ2-1; D is undetermined. The CDR3 spans 13 residues. Deletions cut 4 bases from V and 4 bases from J, with 9 bases between. Germline assignment: CDR1 SGHRS and CDR2 YFSETQ. The CDR3 nucleotides are TGCGCCAGCAGCACCACCTATTACAATGAGCAGTTCTTC. This translates into CASSTTYYNEQFF.

This clonotype was seen repeatedly, ten times or more. This chain joins TRBV7-9 and TRBJ2-7; 7 bases agree with TRBD1. After removal of 5 bases from V and 0 bases from J, the junction contained 1 base not matched to a gene. CDR3 length: 13 amino acids. The germline gives CDR1 SEHNR, CDR2 FQNEAQ (reference sequence). The CDR3 loop reads CASSRDSSYEQYV. The CDR3 DNA reads TGTGCCAGCAGCAGGGACAGCTCCTACGAGCAGTACGTC.

In its sample, this clonotype was seen a few times. The rearrangement joins TRBV5-8 to TRBJ1-4; D call uncertain. The CDR3 sequence is 13 residues long. V shed 1 base and J shed 8 bases, with 9 bases lying between them. CDR1 and CDR2 (germline): SGHTS, YDEGEE. CDR3 protein: CASSLYSMEKLFF. The CDR3 nucleotides read TGTGCCAGCAGCTTGTATTCGATGGAAAAACTGTTTTTT.

The genes are TRBV6-2 or TRBV6-3 and TRBJ2-4, with D possibly matching TRBD1 (6 bases). Germline CDR1 MNHEY, CDR2 SVGEGT. The V end lost 6 bases, the J end lost 10 bases, and 10 bases lay between the germline ends. The CDR3 sequence is 11 residues long. CDR3 loop: CASSADRIQYF. CDR3 in DNA: TGTGCCAGCAGCGCAGACAGGATTCAGTACTTC.

The genes are TRBV6-6 and TRBJ1-2, with D maybe TRBD1 (5 bases). V lost 2 bases, J lost 7 bases, and 20 bases lay in between. Germline V CDR1 and CDR2: MNHNY, SVGAGI (reference sequence). There are 16 residues in the CDR3. In DNA form, the CDR3 reads TGTGCCAGCAGTTACATCAAGGATGGGGCAGGGAGTGGCTACACCTTC. Protein sequence: CASSYIKDGAGSGYTF.

The rearrangement uses TRBV12-3 or TRBV12-4 and TRBJ2-1; D is perhaps TRBD1 or TRBD2 (5 bases each). The CDR3 sequence is 12 residues long. The germline V and J ends were trimmed by 7 bases and 9 bases, with 13 bases remaining between them. The CDR3, as DNA: TGTGCCAGCACCACTAGGGGTGCTGAGCAGTTCTTC. Protein: CASTTRGAEQFF.

This clonotype appeared a few times. CDR3 amino acids: CASSEAGTAIYEQYF. The CDR3 nucleotides read TGCGCCAGCAGCGAAGCCGGGACAGCAATATACGAGCAGTACTTC. The rearrangement links TRBV5-1 to TRBJ2-7; 7 bases line up with TRBD1. The CDR3 sequence is 15 residues long. The germline V gene has CDR1 SGHRS and CDR2 YFSETQ. Trimming took 4 bases from V and 4 from J; bases not matched to a gene: 11.